What follows describes a single T cell receptor beta chain. The sample originates from a study of CD4+ T cells in melanoma. Per the germline V gene, CDR1 is GTSNPN and CDR2 is SVGIG (reference sequence). The germline V and J ends were trimmed by 3 bases and 1 base, with 12 bases remaining between them. The CDR3 covers 14 residues. This table comes from immunoSEQ multiplex PCR, and its TCRdb copy is limited to in-frame clones, with some not included. The table records tens of thousands of clones, roughly two thirds of them present only once. The specimen was tumor tissue. The clonotype comes from a human donor with melanoma. The chain is built from TRBV30 and TRBJ1-1, with D possibly matching TRBD1 (6 bases). DNA for the CDR3: TGTGCCTGGAGGTATCAGGGGCGGAACACTGAAGCTTTCTTT. It specifies CAWRYQGRNTEAFF.